This T cell receptor beta chain originates from a study of graft-versus-host responses after intestinal transplantation. Study-wide context: Recipients underwent multivisceral, liver-intestinal, or isolated intestinal transplants. The recipients all started with anti-thymocyte globulin induction and then took tacrolimus and steroids for around 3 years.

Concerning this clone itself: As yet, its antigen is unknown.

The repertoire was sequenced with immunoSEQ multiplex PCR; TCRdb's copy has only in-frame clones and lacks some. In the table there are 25,000 to 30,000 clones, about 85% of which are singletons. Study-level findings and limits: Present in recipient marrow, GvH clones included some that appeared first in ileum or blood.

Sequences were derived from PBMCs, sampled 450 to 480 days after intestinal transplantation. This clonotype originated in a human patient who received an intestinal transplant, so some T cells may come from the graft donor.

CDR3 region: CASSLFLFQSTYNEQFF. The CDR3 bases are TGTGCCAGCAGTTTATTCCTCTTTCAATCAACCTACAATGAGCAGTTCTTC. The genes are TRBV28 and TRBJ2-1; D not resolved. The CDR3 spans 17 residues. Trimming cost V 1 base and J 2 bases, with 15 bases left between them. Germline lookup yields CDR1 MDHEN and CDR2 SYDVKM. The variable domain in full, with the rest retrieved from reference TRBV28 and TRBJ2-1, is DVKVTQSSRYLVKRTGEKVFLECVQDMDHENMFWYRQDPGLGLRLIYFSYDVKMKEKGDIPEGYSVSREKKERFSLILESASTNQTSMYLCASSLFLFQSTYNEQFFGPGTRLTVL.